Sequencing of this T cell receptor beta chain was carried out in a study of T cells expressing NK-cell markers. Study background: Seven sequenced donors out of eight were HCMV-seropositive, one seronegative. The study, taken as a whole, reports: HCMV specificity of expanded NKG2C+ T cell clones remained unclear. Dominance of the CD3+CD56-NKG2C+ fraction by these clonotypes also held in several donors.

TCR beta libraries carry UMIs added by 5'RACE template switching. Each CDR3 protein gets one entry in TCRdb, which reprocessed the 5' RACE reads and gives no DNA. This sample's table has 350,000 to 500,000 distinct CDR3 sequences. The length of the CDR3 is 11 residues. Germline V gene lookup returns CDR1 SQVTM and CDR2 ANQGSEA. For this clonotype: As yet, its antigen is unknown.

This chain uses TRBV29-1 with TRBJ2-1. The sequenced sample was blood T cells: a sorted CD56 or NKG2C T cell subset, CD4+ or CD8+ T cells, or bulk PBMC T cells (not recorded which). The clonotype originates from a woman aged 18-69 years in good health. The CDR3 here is CSASGWDEQFF.